Listed below are T cell receptor beta chains from one sample, sequenced in a study of Graves' ophthalmopathy and Graves' hyperthyroidism. TCRdb reprocessed the multiplex PCR reads via MiXCR and lists one record per CDR3 protein. Of a few hundred thousand distinct CDR3 sequences detected, about 16% appear once; the ten largest clones hold around 7%. The sample taken for sequencing was peripheral blood. The receptors were gathered from a woman aged 18-29 years with stable Graves' hyperthyroidism. The CDR3 runs from the conserved cysteine through the conserved F or W. The D gene is left open where the match is weak. Part of the rows lack a size; the others show once, few, many or a class for expanded clones.

clone_size j_call v_call d_call cdr3_nt cdr3_aa
few TRBJ2-4 TRBV6-1 TRBD1 TGTGCCAGCATCCACCGGGGCTTGGGACAGGGCGGTGACATTAAGTACTTC CASIHRGLGQGGDIKYF
many TRBJ1-2 TRBV29-1 - TGCAGCGACGGACATCGGGATGGCTACACCTTC CSDGHRDGYTF
many TRBJ1-1 TRBV27 TRBD1 TGTGCCAGCAGTTTATCCCCAACAGGGGTGAACACTGAAGCTTTCTTT CASSLSPTGVNTEAFF
- TRBJ2-7 TRBV6-1 - TGTGCCAGCAGCAAGGGGAGGGGGCCGGGGTCCTACGAGCAGTACTTC CASSKGRGPGSYEQYF
many TRBJ1-1 TRBV7-8 - TGTGCCAGCAGCCAAACGGGGGAGACTGAAGCTTTCTTT CASSQTGETEAFF
many TRBJ1-2 TRBV20-1 TRBD1 TGCAGTGCTAGAGACTACAGGGGTAGATTCTATGGCTACACCTTC CSARDYRGRFYGYTF
- TRBJ2-5 TRBV7-2 TRBD2 TGTGCCAGCGCTAGCGGGGGGGGGGCCCAGTACTTC CASASGGGAQYF
many TRBJ1-1 TRBV20-1 TRBD1 TGCAGTGCTGGGGGGGAAGGCAGGGGGGCTTTCTTT CSAGGEGRGAFF
- TRBJ1-1 TRBV4-1 - TGCGCCAGCAGCCAAGATGAAGCCAGGTCCTCGAACACTGAAGCTTTCTTT CASSQDEARSSNTEAFF
many TRBJ2-5 TRBV6-2/TRBV6-3 - TGTGCCAGCAGTTACAGGGCGGGGCAAGAGACCCAGTACTTC CASSYRAGQETQYF
few TRBJ2-4 TRBV5-1 TRBD1 TGCGCCAGCAGCTTGTCCCCGGTGGGACAGGGCGTGAACATTCAGTACTTC CASSLSPVGQGVNIQYF
many TRBJ2-2 TRBV7-8 TRBD2 TGTGCCAGCAGCCTCATAGCGGGGCTGAACACCGGGGAGCTGTTTTTT CASSLIAGLNTGELFF
many TRBJ1-1 TRBV20-1 TRBD1 TGCAGTGCTTACCTAGACAGGGGTCGAACTGAAGCTTTCTTT CSAYLDRGRTEAFF
- TRBJ1-1 TRBV7-8 - TGTGCCAGCAGCTCGCCCGAGAACACTGAAGCTTTCTTT CASSSPENTEAFF
many TRBJ1-1 TRBV11-1 - TGTGCCAGCAACACTTTAAAACGGCCCACTGAAGCTTTCTTT CASNTLKRPTEAFF
many TRBJ2-7 TRBV10-3 - TGTGCCATCAGCAAGATCAAGGGCGGGAATCCCTACGAGCAGTACTTC CAISKIKGGNPYEQYF
many TRBJ1-5 TRBV27 TRBD1 TGTGCCAGCAGTTTTGGGACAGAGCGCGCTCAGCCCCAGCATTTT CASSFGTERAQPQHF
- TRBJ2-7 TRBV6-1 - TGTGCCAGCACCTTCTCAGGCGGGGCCTACGAGCAGTACTTC CASTFSGGAYEQYF
many TRBJ2-5 TRBV27 - TGTGCCAGCAGTCGCGGAATCCGACAGGAGACCCAGTACTTC CASSRGIRQETQYF
few TRBJ1-2 TRBV19 - TGTGCCAGTACGCCACAATCCGACTATGGCTACACCTTC CASTPQSDYGYTF
- TRBJ1-1 TRBV14 - TGTGCCAGCAGCCAAGATTTTGCAGGGCAGGGGAACACTGAAGCTTTCTTT CASSQDFAGQGNTEAFF
- TRBJ2-2 TRBV29-1 TRBD1 TGCAGCACCTGGGACAGTGAGAACACCGGGGAGCTGTTTTTT CSTWDSENTGELFF
many TRBJ2-2 TRBV6-2/TRBV6-3 - TGTGCCAGCACCAGGGGGAACACCGGGGAGCTGTTTTTT CASTRGNTGELFF
many TRBJ2-7 TRBV12-3/TRBV12-4 - TGTGCCAGCCGGGGCCCCCGCAGTGACGAGCAGTACTTC CASRGPRSDEQYF